This T cell receptor beta chain was obtained from a study of T cell responses to AZD1222 COVID-19 vaccine. The table came from immunoSEQ multiplex PCR; TCRdb's copy has only in-frame clones and leaves some out. The sample contains some 54,000 clones, approximately 90% of which appear only once. Trimming pared 0 bases from V and 3 bases from J, leaving 5 bases between. Germline assignment: CDR1 SGHVS and CDR2 FNYEAQ. The length of the CDR3 is 13 residues. Details on this clone: As yet, its antigen is unknown.

The study, taken as a whole, reports: The study sampled repertoires only after the peak T cell response.

This clonotype was sampled from an adult in good health. This rearrangement joins TRBV7-6 to TRBJ1-1, with D uncertain. Source: peripheral blood, taken on day 0 of AZD1222 vaccination. This chain's CDR3 is CASSLALDTEAFF. The CDR3 nucleotides read TGTGCCAGCAGCTTAGCCCTGGACACTGAAGCTTTCTTT.